The 10 T cell receptor beta chains below all came from one sample that was sequenced in a study of blood T cell repertoires in COVID-19. Data came from immunoSEQ multiplex PCR; TCRdb stores just in-frame clones and leaves some out. The table includes hundreds of thousands of clones, roughly 86% detected once. Sequences were obtained from peripheral blood. These receptors all come from a woman in her fifties or sixties who had recovered from COVID-19.

V is TRBV10-3 and J is TRBJ2-7, with unresolved D. The CDR3 has 13 amino acids. V lost 1 base and J 3 bases, leaving 7 bases between the germline ends. Germline V gene sequence: CDR1 ENHRY, CDR2 SYGVKD. The CDR3 DNA reads TGTGCCATCAGTGAGTTAGCTGACTACGAGCAGTACTTC. This translates into CAISELADYEQYF.

This chain joins TRBV4-2 and TRBJ2-3; a weak D match, TRBD2 (5 bases). Germline V lookup: CDR1 LGHNA, CDR2 YNFKEQ. CDR3 length: 15 residues. Trimming pared 0 bases from V and 3 bases from J, leaving 10 bases between. In DNA, the CDR3 is TGTGCCAGCAGCCAAGATAAGCGGATTACAGATACGCAGTATTTT. Amino acid sequence: CASSQDKRITDTQYF.

This rearrangement joins TRBV5-4 to TRBJ1-1, with TRBD1 identical over 7 bases. V lost 0 bases to trimming and J lost 1 base; unmatched junction nucleotides: 6. CDR3 length: 16 amino acids. CDR1 and CDR2 (germline): SGHNT, YYREEE (reference sequence). CDR3 in amino acids: CASSLGGRGRNTEAFF. Here the CDR3 DNA reads TGTGCCAGCAGCTTGGGTGGCAGGGGGAGGAACACTGAAGCTTTCTTT.

The CDR3, as DNA: TGTGCCAGTAGCCGGAGATTCCAAGAGACCCAGTACTTC. Protein: CASSRRFQETQYF. The gene calls are TRBV19 and TRBJ2-5, with D unresolved. V was trimmed by 6 bases and J by 1 base, leaving 9 bases between them. The germline V gene has CDR1 LNHDA and CDR2 SQIVND (reference sequence). CDR3 length equals 13 residues. The whole variable domain, remainder taken from reference TRBV19 and TRBJ2-5, is DGGITQSPKYLFRKEGQNVTLSCEQNLNHDAMYWYRQDPGQGLRLIYYSQIVNDFQKGDIAEGYSVSREKKESFPLTVTSAQKNPTAFYLCASSRRFQETQYFGPGTRLLVL.

The chain recombines TRBV18 with TRBJ1-5; D unresolved. CDR1 and CDR2 from the germline V gene are KGHSH and LQKENI. V shed 1 base and J shed 3 bases, with 7 bases lying between them. This CDR3 region has 14 residues. The CDR3 bases are TGTGCCAGCTCACCACAGAACACCAATCAGCCCCAGCATTTT. Protein product: CASSPQNTNQPQHF.

This chain connects TRBV7-9 to TRBJ1-5; D is perhaps TRBD1 (6 bases). Germline V gene sequence: CDR1 SEHNR, CDR2 FQNEAQ (reference sequence). The ends were cut back, 5 bases at V and 8 bases at J, with 16 bases in the middle. The CDR3 runs to 14 residues. The CDR3: CASSTTGLREPQHF. The CDR3 region has the DNA TGTGCCAGCAGCACAACAGGGTTACGTGAGCCCCAGCATTTT.

The DNA of the CDR3 is TGTGCCAGCAGCGTGGGGAAGGGGGCGGAGGAAAAACTGTTTTTT. It yields the protein CASSVGKGAEEKLFF. The V call is TRBV9, the J call TRBJ1-4; 7 positions match TRBD1. The CDR3 runs to 15 residues. Trimming removed 2 bases from V and 8 bases from J; junction bases left unmatched: 9. Germline V CDR1 and CDR2: SGDLS, YYNGEE.

The V call is TRBV3-1 (or the pseudogene TRBV3-2), the J call TRBJ2-2; D is uncertain. The germline V gene encodes CDR1 LGHDT and CDR2 YNNKEL (reference sequence). V lost 0 bases, J lost 6 bases, and 11 bases lay in between. The CDR3 sequence is 15 residues long. CDR3 amino acids: CASSQEALMSGELFF. DNA of the CDR3: TGTGCCAGCAGCCAAGAGGCCCTTATGTCCGGGGAGCTGTTTTTT.

The chain employs TRBV7-3 and TRBJ2-5; 7 nucleotides line up with TRBD2. With V trimmed by 5 bases and J by 1 base, 4 bases remained unmatched. This CDR3 has 14 residues. Germline assignment: CDR1 SGHTA and CDR2 FQGTGA. This CDR3 is CASSPAGVQETQYF. Here the CDR3 DNA reads TGTGCCAGCAGCCCTGCGGGGGTCCAAGAGACCCAGTACTTC.

J is TRBJ1-1 and V is TRBV12-3 or TRBV12-4; D remains ambiguous. This CDR3 comprises 13 residues. The V end lost 4 bases, the J end lost 11 bases, and 17 bases lay between the germline ends. Here the CDR3 reads CASSSNQEQEAFF. In DNA form, the CDR3 reads TGTGCCAGCAGTTCTAATCAAGAGCAAGAGGCTTTCTTT.